The 16 T cell receptor beta chains presented below share a single source sample, sequenced in a study of T cell responses to AZD1222 COVID-19 vaccine. The data were produced by immunoSEQ multiplex PCR, yet TCRdb's version contains in-frame clones alone and is incomplete. The sample consists of about 150,000 clones, roughly 90% of them appearing once. This specimen was peripheral blood, taken 28 days after the second AZD1222 dose. Receptors were obtained from an adult who received the AZD1222 COVID-19 vaccine.

The chain has TRBV7-9 and TRBJ2-7; 7 bases line up with TRBD1. The CDR3 has 15 residues. J lost 5 bases, V lost 5 bases, and 12 bases had no gene match. CDR1 SEHNR and CDR2 FQNEAQ come from the germline V gene (reference sequence). The CDR3 sequence: CASSRSDRLPHEQYF. DNA of the CDR3: TGTGCCAGCAGCCGGTCGGACAGGTTGCCCCACGAGCAGTACTTC. Full variable domain (remainder filled in from reference TRBV7-9 and TRBJ2-7): DTGVSQNPRHKITKRGQNVTFRCDPISEHNRLYWYRQTLGQGPEFLTYFQNEAQLEKSRLLSDRFSAERPKGSFSTLEIQRTEQGDSAMYLCASSRSDRLPHEQYFGPGTRLTVT.

This clone was observed a few times. The chain has TRBV14 and TRBJ1-3; D might be TRBD1 (6 bases). Germline V lookup: CDR1 SGHDN, CDR2 FVKESK. This CDR3 region has 15 residues. Trimming took off 1 base at V and 7 bases at J, with 14 bases between the two ends. The DNA for the CDR3 is TGTGCCAGCAGCCAAGGAGGTCAGGGGTGGAACACCATATATTTT. Translating it yields CASSQGGQGWNTIYF.

The chain joins TRBV19 to TRBJ1-4, with D possibly matching TRBD1 (6 bases). Germline lookup yields CDR1 LNHDA and CDR2 SQIVND (reference sequence). CDR3 size: 15 residues. With 7 bases removed from V and 8 bases from J, the gap between germline ends came to 20 bases. In DNA form, the CDR3 reads TGTGCCAGTACTTCACCCAACAGGGTACGCGAAAAACTGTTTTTT. It codes for CASTSPNRVREKLFF.

V usage is TRBV19 and J usage is TRBJ1-2; D gene unclear. CDR1 LNHDA and CDR2 SQIVND come from the germline V gene (reference sequence). Trimming removed 0 bases from V and 4 bases from J, with 6 bases in between. This CDR3 spans 13 amino acids. CDR3 region: CASSIDGLYGYTF. The DNA of the CDR3 is TGTGCCAGTAGTATAGACGGACTCTATGGCTACACCTTC.

A single count supports this clone. The chain joins TRBV11-2 to TRBJ2-1, with no clear D. The CDR3 sequence is 16 residues long. Germline V lookup: CDR1 SGHAT, CDR2 FQNNGV. V gave up 5 bases and J gave up 4 bases, with 18 bases separating them. The CDR3 sequence: CASSRLVSGPYNEQFF. CDR3 bases: TGTGCCAGCAGCAGGTTAGTATCGGGCCCATACAATGAGCAGTTCTTC.

This chain links TRBV9 with TRBJ2-3, with a tentative D call TRBD1 (5 bases). Trimming removed 0 bases at V and 4 bases at J, with 6 bases between. There are 13 residues in the CDR3. Germline assignment: CDR1 SGDLS and CDR2 YYNGEE. The CDR3 reads CASSVARADTQYF. CDR3 nucleotide sequence: TGTGCCAGCAGCGTAGCCAGGGCAGATACGCAGTATTTT.

The V gene is TRBV29-1, the J gene TRBJ2-7, with 9 bases matching TRBD1. The CDR3 contains 12 residues. Losses at the gene ends were 4 bases for V and 3 bases for J; bases not matched to a gene: 1. The germline V gene has CDR1 SQVTM and CDR2 ANQGSEA. CDR3 amino acids: CSVVTGGYEQYF. CDR3 coding DNA: TGCAGCGTTGTGACAGGGGGCTACGAGCAGTACTTC.

This clone has just one count. The gene calls are TRBV6-6 and TRBJ1-1; 8 bases map to TRBD1. Trimming took 5 bases from V and 6 from J; bases not matched to a gene: 17. The CDR3 covers 17 residues. The germline CDR1 and CDR2 sequences are MNHNY and SVGAGI (reference sequence). CDR3 sequence (DNA): TGTGCCAGCAGTCCCCAGGACAGGGCACACCTTCAGGCTGAAGCTTTCTTT. It yields the protein CASSPQDRAHLQAEAFF.

The chain uses TRBV3-1 (or the pseudogene TRBV3-2) and TRBJ1-2; TRBD1 is a possible D gene (6 bases). This CDR3 contains 15 residues. Germline values: CDR1 LGHDT, CDR2 YNNKEL (reference sequence). V was cut by 0 bases and J by 6 bases, with 14 bases left in between. Here the CDR3 reads CASSQDVTGADGYTF. The CDR3 coding sequence is TGTGCCAGCAGCCAAGACGTAACGGGGGCAGATGGCTACACCTTC.

The rearrangement links TRBV7-6 to TRBJ1-5; possibly TRBD1 for D (5 bases). This CDR3 has 15 amino acids. The V end was cut by 6 bases, the J end by 3 bases, with 15 bases between. CDR1 SGHVS and CDR2 FNYEAQ come from the germline V gene. CDR3 nucleotide sequence: TGTGCCAGCAGTCCAGGGTGGGGTTCCAATCAGCCCCAGCATTTT. It translates to CASSPGWGSNQPQHF. Full variable domain (rest looked up from reference TRBV7-6 and TRBJ1-5): GAGVSQSPRYKVTKRGQDVALRCDPISGHVSLYWYRQALGQGPEFLTYFNYEAQQDKSGLPNDRFSAERPEGSISTLTIQRTEQRDSAMYRCASSPGWGSNQPQHFGDGTRLSIL.

This sequence joins TRBV2 and TRBJ2-1; TRBD2 matches 13 bases. Germline V gene data show CDR1 as SNHLY and CDR2 as FYNNEI. V dropped 7 bases and J dropped 14; count of bases not matched to a gene: 14. The CDR3 spans 15 residues. CDR3 sequence reads: CASTSGGLAGSLKFF. CDR3 nucleotides: TGTGCCAGCACCTCGGGGGGACTAGCGGGATCCCTCAAGTTCTTC. Looking up the rest from reference TRBV2 and TRBJ2-1 gives the full variable domain: EPEVTQTPSHQVTQMGQEVILRCVPISNHLYFYWYRQILGQKVEFLVSFYNNEISEKSEIFDDQFSVERPDGSNFTLKIRSTKLEDSAMYFCASTSGGLAGSLKFFGPGTRLTVL.

CDR3 loop: CASSQGQGASNYGYTF. The CDR3 coding sequence is TGTGCCAGCAGCCAGGGTCAGGGGGCTTCTAACTATGGCTACACCTTC. The chain recombines TRBV5-4 with TRBJ1-2; 8 bases agree with TRBD1. Germline V gene data show CDR1 as SGHNT and CDR2 as YYREEE (reference sequence). J lost 0 bases, V lost 4 bases, and 8 bases had no gene match. The CDR3 is 16 residues long.

The CDR3 DNA reads as TGTGCCAGCAGTTACGACCTAGCGGGGCACCAAGAGACCCAGTACTTC. It yields the protein CASSYDLAGHQETQYF. This rearrangement joins TRBV6-5 to TRBJ2-5; 9 nucleotides line up with TRBD2. V lost 2 bases and J lost 0; bases outside the gene matches: 4. Per germline, CDR1 MNHEY and CDR2 SVGAGI. The CDR3 spans 16 residues.

The table lists this clone with a few counts. The genes are TRBV10-1 and TRBJ2-7; TRBD2 agrees at 8 bases. With V trimmed by 4 bases and J by 13 bases, 12 bases remained unmatched. Germline-derived CDR1 and CDR2 are WNHNN and SYGVQD (reference sequence). The CDR3 extends over 13 amino acids. CDR3 loop: CASSVGSGMPSYF. CDR3 nucleotide sequence: TGCGCCAGCAGTGTCGGTAGCGGGATGCCGAGCTACTTC.

This chain links TRBV7-5 with TRBJ2-7; the table's TRBD2 call for D was not verified on the DNA. TRBV7-5 represents a pseudogene. This CDR3 is built from 17 residues. The CDR3 DNA follows: TGTGTCAGAAGTCCAGCCTTCCTGACTAGAAGGAGATACGAGCAGTACTTC. Protein product: CVRSPAFLTRRRYEQYF.

The chain links TRBV7-2 to TRBJ2-7; no definite D call. From germline, CDR1 is SGHTA and CDR2 FQGNSA. The V gene lost 1 base and the J gene lost 2 bases, with 6 bases spanning the gap. This CDR3 is built from 13 residues. The DNA of the CDR3 is TGTGCCAGCAGCTTAGGTCCCCCCTACGAGCAGTACTTC. Its translation: CASSLGPPYEQYF.